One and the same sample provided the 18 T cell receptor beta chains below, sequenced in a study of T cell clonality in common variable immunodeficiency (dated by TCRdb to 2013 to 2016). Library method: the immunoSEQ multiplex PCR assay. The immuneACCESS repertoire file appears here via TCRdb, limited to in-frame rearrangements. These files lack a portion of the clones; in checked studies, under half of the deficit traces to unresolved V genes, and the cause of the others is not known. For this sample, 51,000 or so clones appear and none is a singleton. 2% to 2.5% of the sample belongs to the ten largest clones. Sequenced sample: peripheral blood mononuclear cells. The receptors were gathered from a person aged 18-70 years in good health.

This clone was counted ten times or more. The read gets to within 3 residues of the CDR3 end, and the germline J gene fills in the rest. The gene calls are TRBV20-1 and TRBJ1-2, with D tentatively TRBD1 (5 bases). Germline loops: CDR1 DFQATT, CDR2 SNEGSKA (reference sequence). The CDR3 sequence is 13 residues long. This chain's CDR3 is CSARDQGNGGYTF. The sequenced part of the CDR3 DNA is TGCAGTGCTAGAGACCAGGGCAACGGGGGC.

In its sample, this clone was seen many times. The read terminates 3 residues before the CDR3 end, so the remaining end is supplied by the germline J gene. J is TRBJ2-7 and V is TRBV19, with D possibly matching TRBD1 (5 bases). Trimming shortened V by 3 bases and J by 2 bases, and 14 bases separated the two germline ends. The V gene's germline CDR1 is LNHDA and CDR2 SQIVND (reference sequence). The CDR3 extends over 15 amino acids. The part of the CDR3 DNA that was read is TGTGCCAGTAGTATCGTGCAGGGAAAGGCCTACGAG. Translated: CASSIVQGKAYE. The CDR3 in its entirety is CASSIVQGKAYEQYF.

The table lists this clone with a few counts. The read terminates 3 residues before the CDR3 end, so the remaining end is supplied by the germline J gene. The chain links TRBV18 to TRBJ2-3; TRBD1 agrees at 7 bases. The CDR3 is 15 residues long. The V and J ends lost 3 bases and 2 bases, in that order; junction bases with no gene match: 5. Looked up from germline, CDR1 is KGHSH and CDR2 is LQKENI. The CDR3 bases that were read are TGTGCCAGCTCACCTCAAGGGGGCCCCACAGATACG. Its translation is CASSPQGGPTDT. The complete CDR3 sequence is CASSPQGGPTDTQYF.

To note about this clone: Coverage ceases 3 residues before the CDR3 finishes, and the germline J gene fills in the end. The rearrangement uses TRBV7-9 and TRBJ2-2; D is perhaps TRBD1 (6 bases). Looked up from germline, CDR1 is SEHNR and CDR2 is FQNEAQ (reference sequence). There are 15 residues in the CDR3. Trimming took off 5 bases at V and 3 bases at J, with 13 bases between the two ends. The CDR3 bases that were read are TGTGCCAGCAGCCGAAACAGGGTCGACACCGGGGAG. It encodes CASSRNRVDTGE. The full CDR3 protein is CASSRNRVDTGELFF.

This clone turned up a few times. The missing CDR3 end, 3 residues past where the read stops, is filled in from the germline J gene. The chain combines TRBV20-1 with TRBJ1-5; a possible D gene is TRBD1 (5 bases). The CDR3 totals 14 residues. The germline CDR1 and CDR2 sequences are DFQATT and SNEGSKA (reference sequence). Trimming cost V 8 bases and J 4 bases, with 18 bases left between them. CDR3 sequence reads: CSSQRGSSNQPQHF. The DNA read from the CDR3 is TGCAGTAGTCAACGGGGGAGTTCTAATCAGCCC.

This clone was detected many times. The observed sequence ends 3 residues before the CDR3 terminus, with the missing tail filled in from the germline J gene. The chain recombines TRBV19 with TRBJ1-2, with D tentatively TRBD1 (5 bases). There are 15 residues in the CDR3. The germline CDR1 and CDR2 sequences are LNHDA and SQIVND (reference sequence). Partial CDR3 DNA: TGTGCCAGTAGTATCCCCCCCTCAGGGTTGTACGGC. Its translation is CASSIPPSGLYG. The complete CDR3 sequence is CASSIPPSGLYGYTF.

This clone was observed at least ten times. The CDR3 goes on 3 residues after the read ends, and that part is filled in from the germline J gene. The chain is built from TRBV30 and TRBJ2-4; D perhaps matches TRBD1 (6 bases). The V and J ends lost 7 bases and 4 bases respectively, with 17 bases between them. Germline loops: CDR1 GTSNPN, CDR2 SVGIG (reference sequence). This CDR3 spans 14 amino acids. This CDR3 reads CASIPVGTKNIQYF. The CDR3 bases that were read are TGTGCCTCCATCCCCGTAGGGACAAAAAACATT. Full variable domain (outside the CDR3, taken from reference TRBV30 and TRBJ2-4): SQTIHQWPATLVQPVGSPLSLECTVEGTSNPNLYWYRQAAGRGLQLLFYSVGIGQISSEVPQNLSASRPQDRQFILSSKKLLLSDSGFYLCASIPVGTKNIQYFGAGTRLSVL.

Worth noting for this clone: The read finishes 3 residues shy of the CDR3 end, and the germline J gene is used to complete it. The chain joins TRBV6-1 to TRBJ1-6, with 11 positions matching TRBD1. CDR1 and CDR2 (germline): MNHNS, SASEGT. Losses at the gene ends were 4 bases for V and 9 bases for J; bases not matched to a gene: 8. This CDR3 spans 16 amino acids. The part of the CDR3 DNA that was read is TGTGCCAGCAGTGCTCTACCGGGACAGGGGGGTTCACCC. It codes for CASSALPGQGGSP. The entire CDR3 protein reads CASSALPGQGGSPLHF.

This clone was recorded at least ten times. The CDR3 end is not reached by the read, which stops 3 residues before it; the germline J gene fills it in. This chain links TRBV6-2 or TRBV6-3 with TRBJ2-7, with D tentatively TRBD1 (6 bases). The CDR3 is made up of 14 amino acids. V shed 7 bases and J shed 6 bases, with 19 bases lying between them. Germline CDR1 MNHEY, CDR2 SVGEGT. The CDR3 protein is CASNTPRGLGEQYF. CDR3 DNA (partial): TGTGCCAGCAATACCCCGAGGGGGTTGGGCGAG.

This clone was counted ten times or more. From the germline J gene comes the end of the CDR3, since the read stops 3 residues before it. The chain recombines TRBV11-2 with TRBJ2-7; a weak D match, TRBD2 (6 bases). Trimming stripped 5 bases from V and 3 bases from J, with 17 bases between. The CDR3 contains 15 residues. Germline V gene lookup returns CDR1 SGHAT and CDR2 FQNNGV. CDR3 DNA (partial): TGTGCCAGCAGCCGTTCGGACTACTGGGGCTACGAG. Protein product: CASSRSDYWGYE. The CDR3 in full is CASSRSDYWGYEQYF.

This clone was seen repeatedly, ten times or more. CDR3 DNA (partial): TGTGCCAGCAGCCCGCGGCAGGGGGCCAACACCGGGGAG. Translation: CASSPRQGANTGE. The complete CDR3 sequence is CASSPRQGANTGELFF. The V gene is TRBV7-6, the J gene TRBJ2-2; 8 bases map to TRBD1. The missing CDR3 end, 3 residues past where the read stops, is filled in from the germline J gene. V dropped 5 bases and J dropped 2; count of bases not matched to a gene: 7. The V gene's germline CDR1 is SGHVS and CDR2 FNYEAQ. The CDR3 has 16 residues.

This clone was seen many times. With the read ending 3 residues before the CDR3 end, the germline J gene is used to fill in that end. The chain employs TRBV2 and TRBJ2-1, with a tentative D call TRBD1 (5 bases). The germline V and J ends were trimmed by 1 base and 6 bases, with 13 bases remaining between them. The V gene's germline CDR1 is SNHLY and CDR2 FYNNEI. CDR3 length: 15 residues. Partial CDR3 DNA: TGTGCCAGCAGTGAAGAGGGGATTAAGGGCAATGAG. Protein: CASSEEGIKGNE. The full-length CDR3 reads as CASSEEGIKGNEQFF.

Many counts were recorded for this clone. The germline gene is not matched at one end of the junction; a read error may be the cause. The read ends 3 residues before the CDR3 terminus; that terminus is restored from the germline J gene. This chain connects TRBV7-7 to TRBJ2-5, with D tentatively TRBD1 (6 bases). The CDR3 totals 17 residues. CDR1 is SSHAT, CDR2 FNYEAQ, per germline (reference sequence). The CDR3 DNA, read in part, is TGTGCTAGCAGCCGGCTAATGACCGGGACAAGAAAAGAGACC. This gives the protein CASSRLMTGTRKET. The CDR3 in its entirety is CASSRLMTGTRKETQYF. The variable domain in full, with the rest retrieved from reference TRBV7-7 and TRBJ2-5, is GAGVSQSPRYKVTKRGQDVTLRCDPISSHATLYWYQQALGQGPEFLTYFNYEAQPDKSGLPSDRFSAERPEGSISTLTIQRTEQRDSAMYRCASSRLMTGTRKETQYFGPGTRLLVL.

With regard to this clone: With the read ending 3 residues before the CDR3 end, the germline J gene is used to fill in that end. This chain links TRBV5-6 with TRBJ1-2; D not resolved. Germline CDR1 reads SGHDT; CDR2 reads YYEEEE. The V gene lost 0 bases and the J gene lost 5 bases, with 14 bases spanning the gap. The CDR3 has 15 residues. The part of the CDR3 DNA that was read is TGTGCCAGCAGCTTGGGTAGGAGAGGGCGATATGGC. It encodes CASSLGRRGRYG. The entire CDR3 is CASSLGRRGRYGYTF.

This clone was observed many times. The CDR3 DNA, read in part, is TGCGCCAGCAGCGAGACTGCGAACACCCCAGGGACCGGGGAG. Protein: CASSETANTPGTGE. The CDR3 as a whole reads CASSETANTPGTGELFF. The gene calls are TRBV5-1 and TRBJ2-2, with D tentatively TRBD1 (5 bases). The read ends 3 residues early relative to the CDR3; the germline J gene fills the gap. The CDR3 is made up of 17 amino acids. Germline lookup yields CDR1 SGHRS and CDR2 YFSETQ. Trimming took 4 bases from V and 5 from J, leaving 21 bases between them. Full variable domain (missing parts from reference TRBV5-1 and TRBJ2-2): KAGVTQTPRYLIKTRGQQVTLSCSPISGHRSVSWYQQTPGQGLQFLFEYFSETQRNKGNFPGRFSGRQFSNSRSEMNVSTLELGDSALYLCASSETANTPGTGELFFGEGSRLTVL.

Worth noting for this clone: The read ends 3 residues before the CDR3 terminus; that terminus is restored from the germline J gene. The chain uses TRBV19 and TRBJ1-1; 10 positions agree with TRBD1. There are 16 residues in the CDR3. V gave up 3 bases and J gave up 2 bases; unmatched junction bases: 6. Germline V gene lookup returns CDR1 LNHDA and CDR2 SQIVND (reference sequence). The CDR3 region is CASSIPGQGLNTEAFF. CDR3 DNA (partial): TGTGCCAGTAGTATTCCGGGACAGGGGTTAAACACTGAA.

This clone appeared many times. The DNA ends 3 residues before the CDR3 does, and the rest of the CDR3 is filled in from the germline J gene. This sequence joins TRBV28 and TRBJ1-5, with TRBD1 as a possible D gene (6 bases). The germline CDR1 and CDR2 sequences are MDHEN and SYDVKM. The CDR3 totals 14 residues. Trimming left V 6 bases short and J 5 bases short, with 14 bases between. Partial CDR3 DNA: TGTGCCAGCAGGGTTACAGGGACATATCAGCCC. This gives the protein CASRVTGTYQP. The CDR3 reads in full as CASRVTGTYQPQHF.

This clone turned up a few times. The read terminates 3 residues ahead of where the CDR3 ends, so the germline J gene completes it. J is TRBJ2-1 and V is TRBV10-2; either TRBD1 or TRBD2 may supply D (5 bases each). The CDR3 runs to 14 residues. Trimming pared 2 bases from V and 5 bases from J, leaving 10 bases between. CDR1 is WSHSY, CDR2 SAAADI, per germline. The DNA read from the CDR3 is TGCGCCAGCAGTGAGGTCCAGGGAGACAATGAG. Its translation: CASSEVQGDNE. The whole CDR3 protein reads CASSEVQGDNEQFF.